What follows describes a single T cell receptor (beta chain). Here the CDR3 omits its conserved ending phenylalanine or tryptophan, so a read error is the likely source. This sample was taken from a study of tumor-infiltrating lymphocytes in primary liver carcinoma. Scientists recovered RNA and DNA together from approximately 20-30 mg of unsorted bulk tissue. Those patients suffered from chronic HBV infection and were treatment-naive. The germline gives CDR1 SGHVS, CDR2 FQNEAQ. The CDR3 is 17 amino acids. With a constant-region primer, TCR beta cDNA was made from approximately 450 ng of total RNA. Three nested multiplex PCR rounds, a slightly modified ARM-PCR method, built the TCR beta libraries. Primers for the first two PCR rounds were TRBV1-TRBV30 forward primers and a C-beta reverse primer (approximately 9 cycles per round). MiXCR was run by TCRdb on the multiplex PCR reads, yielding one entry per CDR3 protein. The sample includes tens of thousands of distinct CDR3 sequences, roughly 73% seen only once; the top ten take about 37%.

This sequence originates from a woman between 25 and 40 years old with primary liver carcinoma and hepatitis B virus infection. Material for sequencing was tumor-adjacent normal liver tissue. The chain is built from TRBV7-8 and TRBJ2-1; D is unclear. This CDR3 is CARSLVISPEFRNEQFS. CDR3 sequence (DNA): TGTGCCAGGAGCTTAGTAATTAGCCCCGAATTTAGAAATGAGCAGTTCTCC.